The 15 T cell receptor beta chains reported below all come from one sample, sequenced in a study of blood T cell repertoires in COVID-19. The method was immunoSEQ multiplex PCR; TCRdb's version includes in-frame clones alone and lacks a portion of them. The sample includes 75,000 to 95,000 clones, around nine tenths of them seen just once. Material for sequencing was peripheral blood. Receptor source: a man aged 55 to 69 with acute or convalescent COVID-19.

This clone was seen just once. The gene calls are TRBV28 and TRBJ2-2; 14 bases align to TRBD2. Trimming cost V 5 bases and J 4 bases; bases outside gene matches: 18. The CDR3 spans 21 residues. CDR1 is MDHEN and CDR2 is SYDVKM in the germline V gene. The CDR3 here is CASSPNPGLAGAIGSTGELFF. The CDR3 DNA is TGTGCCAGCAGTCCAAACCCGGGACTAGCGGGGGCCATCGGGAGCACCGGGGAGCTGTTTTTT. The full variable domain, its missing parts supplied by reference TRBV28 and TRBJ2-2, is DVKVTQSSRYLVKRTGEKVFLECVQDMDHENMFWYRQDPGLGLRLIYFSYDVKMKEKGDIPEGYSVSREKKERFSLILESASTNQTSMYLCASSPNPGLAGAIGSTGELFFGEGSRLTVL.

The chain recombines TRBV2 with TRBJ1-2; 11 nucleotides agree with TRBD1. CDR3 length equals 16 residues. CDR1 is SNHLY, CDR2 FYNNEI, per germline. V gave up 8 bases and J gave up 3 bases; unmatched junction bases: 11. DNA of the CDR3: TGTGCCAGCGCCCTGACCGGACAGGGGGCTGACTATGGCTACACCTTC. Protein: CASALTGQGADYGYTF.

This chain links TRBV6-2 or TRBV6-3 with TRBJ1-5, with TRBD1 identical over 7 bases. V was pared by 2 bases and J by 2 bases, with 6 bases of the junction left unmatched. The CDR3 runs 16 residues. Germline-derived CDR1 and CDR2 are MNHEY and SVGEGT. The CDR3 sequence is CASSYIDRAGNQPQHF. In nucleotides, the CDR3 is TGTGCCAGCAGTTACATCGACAGGGCTGGCAATCAGCCCCAGCATTTT.

The sample holds one count of this clone. V is TRBV30 and J is TRBJ1-1; weak D call: TRBD1 (5 bases). Germline V CDR1 and CDR2: GTSNPN, SVGIG (reference sequence). This CDR3 is built from 14 residues. The V end was cut by 4 bases, the J end by 3 bases, with 15 bases between. CDR3 sequence: CAWNPLGEDTEAFF. In nucleotides, the CDR3 is TGTGCCTGGAACCCTCTAGGGGAGGACACTGAAGCTTTCTTT. The full variable domain, its missing parts supplied by reference TRBV30 and TRBJ1-1, is SQTIHQWPATLVQPVGSPLSLECTVEGTSNPNLYWYRQAAGRGLQLLFYSVGIGQISSEVPQNLSASRPQDRQFILSSKKLLLSDSGFYLCAWNPLGEDTEAFFGQGTRLTVV.

V gene TRBV27 combines with J gene TRBJ1-1, with a weak D call TRBD1 (6 bases). In germline, CDR1 is MNHEY, CDR2 SMNVEV (reference sequence). Trimming took off 8 bases at V and 1 base at J, with 11 bases between the two ends. The CDR3 loop spans 13 amino acids. The CDR3 spells CASQGWANTEAFF. The DNA of the CDR3 is TGTGCCAGCCAGGGGTGGGCGAACACTGAAGCTTTCTTT.

The CDR3 DNA follows: TGTGCCAGCAGCCCGGGACAGGGGTTTACTAACTATGGCTACACCTTC. Protein product: CASSPGQGFTNYGYTF. The chain joins TRBV27 to TRBJ1-2; TRBD1 aligns across 10 bases. The CDR3 runs to 16 residues. Per germline, CDR1 MNHEY and CDR2 SMNVEV (reference sequence). V shed 6 bases and J 0 bases; nucleotides not matched to a gene: 7.

The rearrangement joins TRBV19 to TRBJ2-7; D ambiguous. The CDR3 loop spans 14 amino acids. Germline CDR1 reads LNHDA; CDR2 reads SQIVND (reference sequence). The V gene lost 5 bases and the J gene lost 3 bases, with 14 bases spanning the gap. In DNA form, the CDR3 reads TGTGCCAGTAGTCCTTCGACAACCCGCTACGAGCAGTACTTC. Residues: CASSPSTTRYEQYF.

The chain carries TRBV5-4 and TRBJ2-3, with unresolved D. The CDR3 spans 16 residues. Germline V gene data show CDR1 as SGHNT and CDR2 as YYREEE (reference sequence). Trimming stripped 0 bases from V and 3 bases from J, with 14 bases between. CDR3 in DNA: TGTGCCAGCAGCTTGGGTCTATCGCCATCTACAGATACGCAGTATTTT. Translating gives CASSLGLSPSTDTQYF.

The chain uses TRBV7-2 and TRBJ2-7, with D possibly TRBD1 on 5 matching bases. This CDR3 is built from 14 residues. Germline V gives CDR1 SGHTA, CDR2 FQGNSA. With 5 bases removed from V and 2 bases from J, the gap between germline ends came to 13 bases. CDR3 sequence: CASSPFDSTYEQYF. The DNA of the CDR3 is TGTGCCAGCAGCCCCTTTGACAGTACCTACGAGCAGTACTTC.

V is TRBV3-1 (or the pseudogene TRBV3-2) and J is TRBJ2-2, with a weak D call TRBD1 (7 bases). The CDR3 consists of 18 residues. V dropped 4 bases and J dropped 5 bases, with 23 bases sitting between them. Per germline, CDR1 LGHDT and CDR2 YNNKEL (reference sequence). CDR3 DNA: TGTGCCAGCAGCCTAACTTTTCCAGGGGGAGGATGTACCGGGGAGCTGTTTTTT. This encodes CASSLTFPGGGCTGELFF.

V and J are TRBV27 and TRBJ1-2; 8 bases map to TRBD1. Germline loops: CDR1 MNHEY, CDR2 SMNVEV (reference sequence). The V segment lost 2 bases and the J segment 3 bases; nucleotides outside the gene matches: 8. The CDR3 has 16 amino acids. The CDR3 is CASSLAPTGVDYGYTF. CDR3 bases: TGTGCCAGCAGTTTAGCCCCGACAGGGGTGGACTATGGCTACACCTTC.

The genes are TRBV9 and TRBJ1-3; possible D gene TRBD1, 5 bases. Per the germline V gene, CDR1 is SGDLS and CDR2 is YYNGEE. Trimming took 4 bases from V and 8 from J, leaving 16 bases between them. There are 14 residues in the CDR3. CDR3 residues: CASSPIWGQDTIYF. The CDR3 DNA reads TGTGCCAGCAGCCCGATCTGGGGCCAAGACACCATATATTTT.

This chain uses TRBV15 with TRBJ2-2, with D possibly matching TRBD1 (5 bases). Deletions cut 9 bases from V and 0 bases from J, with 14 bases between. The CDR3 is 15 amino acids. Germline values: CDR1 LNHNV, CDR2 YYDKDF (reference sequence). CDR3 sequence reads: CATRVGATNTGELFF. DNA of the CDR3: TGTGCCACAAGGGTAGGGGCTACGAACACCGGGGAGCTGTTTTTT.

This chain joins TRBV14 and TRBJ2-5, with D possibly matching TRBD1 (6 bases). Germline lookup yields CDR1 SGHDN and CDR2 FVKESK. V was trimmed by 4 bases and J by 2 bases, leaving 14 bases between them. This CDR3 comprises 15 residues. This chain's CDR3 is CASSLLGHQQETQYF. The CDR3 coding sequence is TGTGCCAGCAGCCTGCTGGGACACCAACAAGAGACCCAGTACTTC.

V usage is TRBV25-1 and J usage is TRBJ1-6, with 7 bases fitting TRBD1. Germline CDR1 reads MGHDK; CDR2 reads SYGVNS. The CDR3 runs to 16 residues. The V gene end was trimmed by 3 bases and the J gene end by 3 bases; junction bases not matched to a gene: 5. The CDR3 loop reads CASSDHGTVYNSPLHF. Here the CDR3 DNA reads TGTGCCAGCAGTGACCATGGGACAGTCTATAATTCACCCCTCCACTTT.